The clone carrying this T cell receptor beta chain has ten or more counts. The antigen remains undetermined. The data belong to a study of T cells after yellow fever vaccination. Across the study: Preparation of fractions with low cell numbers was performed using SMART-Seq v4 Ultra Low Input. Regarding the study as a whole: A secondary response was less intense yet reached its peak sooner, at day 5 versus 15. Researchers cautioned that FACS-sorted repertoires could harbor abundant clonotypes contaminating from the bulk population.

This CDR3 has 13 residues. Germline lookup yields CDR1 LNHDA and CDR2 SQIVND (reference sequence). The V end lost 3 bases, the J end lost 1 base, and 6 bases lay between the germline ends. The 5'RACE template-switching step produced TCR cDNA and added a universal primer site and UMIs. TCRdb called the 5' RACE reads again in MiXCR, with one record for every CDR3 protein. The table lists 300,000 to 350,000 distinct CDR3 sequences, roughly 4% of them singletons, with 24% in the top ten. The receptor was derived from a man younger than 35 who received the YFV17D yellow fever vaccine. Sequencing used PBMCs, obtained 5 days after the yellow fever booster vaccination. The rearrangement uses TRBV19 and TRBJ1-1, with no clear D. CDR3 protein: CASSISANTEAFF. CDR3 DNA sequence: TGTGCCAGTAGTATTTCGGCGAACACTGAAGCTTTCTTT.